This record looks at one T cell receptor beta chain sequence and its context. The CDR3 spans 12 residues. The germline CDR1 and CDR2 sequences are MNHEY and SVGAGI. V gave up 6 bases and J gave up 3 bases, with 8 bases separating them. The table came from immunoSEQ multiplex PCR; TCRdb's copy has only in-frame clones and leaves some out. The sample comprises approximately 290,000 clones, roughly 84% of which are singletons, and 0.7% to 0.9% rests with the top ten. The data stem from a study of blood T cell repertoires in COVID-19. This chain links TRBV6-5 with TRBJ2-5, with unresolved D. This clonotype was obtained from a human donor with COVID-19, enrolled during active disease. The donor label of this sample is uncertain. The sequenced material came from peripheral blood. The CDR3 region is CASRRSEETQYF. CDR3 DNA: TGTGCCAGCAGACGGTCCGAAGAGACCCAGTACTTC.